This entry lists 29 T cell receptor beta chains sequenced from one sample in a study of control samples from healthy donors and cancer patients. Generated by immunoSEQ multiplex PCR, the TCRdb table keeps only in-frame clones and is missing some. Of roughly 80,000 clones in the sample, approximately 91% were seen once. What was sequenced was blood. These receptors all come from a woman aged 45-59 years in good health.

CDR3 sequence (DNA): TGTGCCTGGAGTGTGAGGGAATCACCCCTCCACTTT. It translates to CAWSVRESPLHF. The genes are TRBV30 and TRBJ1-6; D gene unclear. The V end lost 0 bases, the J end lost 10 bases, and 7 bases lay between the germline ends. Germline V gene lookup returns CDR1 GTSNPN and CDR2 SVGIG (reference sequence). The CDR3 runs to 12 residues.

The rearrangement links TRBV7-6 to TRBJ2-5; 8 bases match TRBD2. The CDR3 has 15 amino acids. Germline V lookup: CDR1 SGHVS, CDR2 FNYEAQ. V was pared by 2 bases and J by 5 bases, with 7 bases of the junction left unmatched. The CDR3 bases are TGTGCCAGCAGCTTATCCGGGGGGGCTCGGGAGACCCAGTACTTC. This gives the protein CASSLSGGARETQYF.

The chain recombines TRBV5-6 with TRBJ2-3; 9 bases are a match to TRBD2. Germline values: CDR1 SGHDT, CDR2 YYEEEE. Trimming took 0 bases from V and 5 from J; bases not matched to a gene: 1. The CDR3 sequence is 14 residues long. This chain's CDR3 is CASSLGGGGDTQYF. DNA of the CDR3: TGTGCCAGCAGCTTGGGCGGGGGGGGAGATACGCAGTATTTT. The full variable domain, its missing parts supplied by reference TRBV5-6 and TRBJ2-3, is DAGVTQSPTHLIKTRGQQVTLRCSPKSGHDTVSWYQQALGQGPQFIFQYYEEEERQRGNFPDRFSGHQFPNYSSELNVNALLLGDSALYLCASSLGGGGDTQYFGPGTRLTVL.

This clone was seen once. The CDR3: CASSLVLGQGAGSPLHF. CDR3 nucleotides: TGCGCCAGCAGCTTGGTTCTTGGTCAGGGGGCTGGTTCACCCCTCCACTTT. The chain joins TRBV5-1 to TRBJ1-6, with 8 nucleotides matching TRBD1. Germline loops: CDR1 SGHRS, CDR2 YFSETQ. V lost 0 bases to trimming and J lost 9 bases; unmatched junction nucleotides: 11. CDR3 length equals 17 residues.

This chain connects TRBV30 to TRBJ1-1; a possible D gene is TRBD1 (5 bases). V was cut by 6 bases and J by 0 bases, with 11 bases left in between. CDR3 length equals 13 residues. Germline V gene sequence: CDR1 GTSNPN, CDR2 SVGIG (reference sequence). The CDR3 here is CACQGNVNTEAFF. The CDR3 DNA reads TGTGCCTGCCAGGGAAATGTGAACACTGAAGCTTTCTTT.

The chain is built from TRBV9 and TRBJ1-4; maybe TRBD1 (5 bases). CDR3 length equals 14 residues. CDR1 and CDR2 (germline): SGDLS, YYNGEE. V was shortened by 0 bases and J by 3 bases, with 6 bases between the two germline ends. CDR3 nucleotides: TGTGCCAGCAGCGTAGAGGGGTCTAATGAAAAACTGTTTTTT. Translating it yields CASSVEGSNEKLFF.

The chain has TRBV7-9 and TRBJ1-2; no clear D. CDR3 size: 13 residues. Trimming removed 2 bases from V and 4 bases from J, with 8 bases in between. CDR1 and CDR2 (germline): SEHNR, FQNEAQ (reference sequence). The DNA of the CDR3 is TGTGCCAGCAGCTTATTGGGCACCTATGGCTACACCTTC. This translates into CASSLLGTYGYTF. Together with reference TRBV7-9 and TRBJ1-2, the CDR3 gives the full variable domain: DTGVSQNPRHKITKRGQNVTFRCDPISEHNRLYWYRQTLGQGPEFLTYFQNEAQLEKSRLLSDRFSAERPKGSFSTLEIQRTEQGDSAMYLCASSLLGTYGYTFGSGTRLTVV.

The chain links TRBV5-5 to TRBJ1-2; perhaps TRBD1 as D (5 bases). Germline lookup yields CDR1 SGHKS and CDR2 YYEKEE (reference sequence). Trimming cost V 4 bases and J 0 bases, with 10 bases left between them. The CDR3 extends over 14 amino acids. The CDR3 coding sequence is TGTGCCAGCAGCCCGGGACTCACTAACTATGGCTACACCTTC. It translates to CASSPGLTNYGYTF.

V usage is TRBV2 and J usage is TRBJ1-1; possible D gene TRBD1, 5 bases. CDR3 length equals 13 residues. Per germline, CDR1 SNHLY and CDR2 FYNNEI. V dropped 2 bases and J dropped 5 bases, with 9 bases sitting between them. In nucleotides, the CDR3 is TGTGCCAGCAGTGAACAGGGCAGGACTGAAGCTTTCTTT. Translated: CASSEQGRTEAFF.

The rearrangement joins TRBV18 to TRBJ2-7; D gene unclear. Trimming removed 3 bases at V and 4 bases at J, with 10 bases between. CDR1 and CDR2 from the germline V gene are KGHSH and LQKENI. CDR3 size: 13 residues. In nucleotides, the CDR3 is TGTGCCAGCTCACCGAATAAAAAATACGAGCAGTACTTC. It yields the protein CASSPNKKYEQYF.

This chain uses TRBV11-2 with TRBJ1-6; TRBD1 might be the D (6 bases). Germline CDR1 SGHAT, CDR2 FQNNGV. With 5 bases removed from V and 11 bases from J, the gap between germline ends came to 13 bases. This CDR3 region has 13 residues. The CDR3 coding sequence is TGTGCCAGCAGCCCACAGGGAGCAACACCCCTCCACTTT. Translating gives CASSPQGATPLHF.

The chain links TRBV27 to TRBJ1-1; the D gene is possibly TRBD1 (5 bases). The CDR3 contains 14 residues. V was pared by 6 bases and J by 2 bases, with 13 bases between. Germline assignment: CDR1 MNHEY and CDR2 SMNVEV (reference sequence). CDR3 loop: CASRATGGNTEAFF. For the CDR3, the DNA is TGTGCCAGCAGGGCGACTGGGGGTAACACTGAAGCTTTCTTT.

CDR3 amino acids: CASSPGTGDEKLFF. The CDR3 region has the DNA TGTGCCAGCAGCCCCGGGACAGGGGATGAAAAACTGTTTTTT. The V gene is TRBV3-1 (or the pseudogene TRBV3-2), the J gene TRBJ1-4; 10 bases fit TRBD1. Germline lookup yields CDR1 LGHDT and CDR2 YNNKEL (reference sequence). The V segment lost 4 bases and the J segment 6 bases; nucleotides outside the gene matches: 2. The CDR3 extends over 14 amino acids.

The chain employs TRBV6-6 and TRBJ1-2; D possibly corresponds to TRBD1 (6 bases). CDR1 is MNHNY, CDR2 SVGAGI, per germline (reference sequence). The CDR3 sequence is 15 residues long. The V gene lost 6 bases and the J gene lost 5 bases, with 19 bases spanning the gap. CDR3 region: CASRFLNREEYGYTF. CDR3 nucleotides: TGTGCCAGCAGGTTCTTAAACAGGGAGGAATATGGCTACACCTTC.

This sequence joins TRBV11-2 and TRBJ2-3, with 7 bases identical to TRBD2. Trimming cost V 5 bases and J 5 bases; bases outside gene matches: 10. Per germline, CDR1 SGHAT and CDR2 FQNNGV. CDR3 size: 15 residues. In DNA form, the CDR3 reads TGTGCCAGCAGCCGCCCAGGCGGGGGAATAGATACGCAGTATTTT. Translated, it gives CASSRPGGGIDTQYF.

The gene calls are TRBV12-3 or TRBV12-4 and TRBJ1-5, with D possibly matching TRBD1 (6 bases). There are 13 residues in the CDR3. Trimming removed 3 bases at V and 5 bases at J, with 8 bases between. CDR3 sequence: CASSLGADQPQHF. In nucleotides, the CDR3 is TGTGCCAGCAGTTTGGGGGCTGATCAGCCCCAGCATTTT.

This chain joins TRBV19 and TRBJ2-7; D may correspond to TRBD1 or TRBD2 (5 bases each). The germline V gene encodes CDR1 LNHDA and CDR2 SQIVND (reference sequence). The CDR3 extends over 13 amino acids. The ends were cut back, 5 bases at V and 0 bases at J, with 8 bases in the middle. As DNA, the CDR3 is TGTGCCAGTAGTGCCGGGGCCTCCTACGAGCAGTACTTC. It yields the protein CASSAGASYEQYF. Supplemented by reference TRBV19 and TRBJ2-7, the full variable domain reads DGGITQSPKYLFRKEGQNVTLSCEQNLNHDAMYWYRQDPGQGLRLIYYSQIVNDFQKGDIAEGYSVSREKKESFPLTVTSAQKNPTAFYLCASSAGASYEQYFGPGTRLTVT.

This clone was counted a single time. The chain employs TRBV20-1 and TRBJ2-1, with D tentatively TRBD2 (5 bases). Trimming took off 3 bases at V and 2 bases at J, with 14 bases between the two ends. The CDR3 has 15 amino acids. Germline V lookup: CDR1 DFQATT, CDR2 SNEGSKA (reference sequence). The DNA of the CDR3 is TGCAGTGCTAGTAAACGCGGGCCGACCTACAATGAGCAGTTCTTC. Protein sequence: CSASKRGPTYNEQFF.

V gene TRBV7-2 combines with J gene TRBJ1-3; D remains ambiguous. The germline V gene encodes CDR1 SGHTA and CDR2 FQGNSA. This CDR3 has 17 amino acids. Trimming removed 5 bases from V and 3 bases from J, with 20 bases in between. This chain's CDR3 is CASSPGPRSPSGNTIYF. CDR3 nucleotide sequence: TGTGCCAGCAGCCCCGGGCCCAGGTCGCCAAGTGGAAACACCATATATTTT.

This clone appeared once. The chain recombines TRBV5-1 with TRBJ1-4, with 8 bases fitting TRBD1. Germline V gene sequence: CDR1 SGHRS, CDR2 YFSETQ. This CDR3 has 13 residues. With 7 bases clipped from V and 8 bases from J, the junction kept 7 bases outside the gene matches. CDR3 bases: TGCGCCAGCGGACAGGGTATTGGGGAAAAACTGTTTTTT. Protein product: CASGQGIGEKLFF.

There are a few counts of this clone. Other DNA sequences in the same sample also yield this CDR3. V gene TRBV19 combines with J gene TRBJ2-7; D gene ambiguous. CDR3 size: 13 residues. Between the trimmed V and J ends, which lost 1 base and 1 base, there was a span of 5 bases. Germline CDR1 reads LNHDA; CDR2 reads SQIVND (reference sequence). Here the CDR3 reads CASSIGGSYEQYF. DNA for the CDR3: TGTGCCAGTAGTATAGGAGGATCCTACGAGCAGTACTTC.

The chain joins TRBV10-3 to TRBJ2-5; D possibly uses TRBD1 or TRBD2 (5 bases each). This CDR3 comprises 16 residues. V lost 3 bases to trimming and J lost 3 bases, with 17 bases between them. Germline V gives CDR1 ENHRY, CDR2 SYGVKD. As DNA, the CDR3 is TGTGCCATCAGTGATCCCGCGAGGGGCCTTGAAGAGACCCAGTACTTC. Translation: CAISDPARGLEETQYF.

The gene calls are TRBV3-1 (or the pseudogene TRBV3-2) and TRBJ2-7; D gene uncertain. V dropped 1 base and J dropped 3 bases, with 10 bases sitting between them. CDR3 length: 14 residues. Per the germline V gene, CDR1 is LGHDT and CDR2 is YNNKEL (reference sequence). DNA of the CDR3: TGTGCCAGCAGCCAAGGTCGGTTTAGCTACGAGCAGTACTTC. It yields the protein CASSQGRFSYEQYF.

This chain joins TRBV5-1 and TRBJ1-3, with D possibly matching TRBD1 (6 bases). The CDR3 has 14 amino acids. CDR1 is SGHRS, CDR2 YFSETQ, per germline. Trimming cost V 0 bases and J 4 bases, with 8 bases left between them. CDR3 sequence: CASSLGQVGNTIYF. The CDR3 bases are TGCGCCAGCAGCTTGGGACAGGTGGGAAACACCATATATTTT.

This clone came up once. The genes are TRBV5-4 and TRBJ1-3; D is perhaps TRBD1 (6 bases). The CDR3 is 14 residues long. Trimming shortened V by 2 bases and J by 2 bases, and 8 bases separated the two germline ends. Germline V gene lookup returns CDR1 SGHNT and CDR2 YYREEE (reference sequence). This CDR3 reads CASSLGGPGNTIYF. CDR3 bases: TGTGCCAGCAGCTTAGGGGGTCCTGGAAACACCATATATTTT.

The chain employs TRBV30 and TRBJ2-1; D tentatively reads TRBD1 or TRBD2 (6 bases each). Germline CDR1 and CDR2: GTSNPN and SVGIG (reference sequence). The CDR3 spans 15 residues. Trimming left V 3 bases short and J 8 bases short, with 20 bases between. CDR3 in amino acids: CAWSDDRRASDEQFF. CDR3 coding DNA: TGTGCCTGGAGCGACGACAGGAGGGCCAGCGATGAGCAGTTCTTC.

The gene calls are TRBV18 and TRBJ1-2; D not resolved. Germline V gene lookup returns CDR1 KGHSH and CDR2 LQKENI. The CDR3 sequence is 12 residues long. Trimming pared 10 bases from V and 0 bases from J, leaving 9 bases between. CDR3 loop: CATEVANYGYTF. In DNA form, the CDR3 reads TGTGCCACCGAAGTGGCTAACTATGGCTACACCTTC.

The rearrangement uses TRBV3-1 (or the pseudogene TRBV3-2) and TRBJ1-3; D perhaps matches TRBD1 (5 bases). From germline, CDR1 is LGHDT and CDR2 YNNKEL (reference sequence). The length of the CDR3 is 15 residues. Between the trimmed V and J ends, which lost 2 bases and 0 bases, there was a span of 8 bases. CDR3: CASSQTGFSGNTIYF. DNA of the CDR3: TGTGCCAGCAGCCAAACAGGATTCTCTGGAAACACCATATATTTT.

This chain joins TRBV30 and TRBJ2-7; possible D gene TRBD2, 6 bases. CDR1 and CDR2 from the germline V gene are GTSNPN and SVGIG (reference sequence). The CDR3 spans 13 residues. The V gene lost 2 bases and the J gene lost 3 bases, with 11 bases spanning the gap. The CDR3 DNA reads as TGTGCCTGGAGTCGGCAGGGACTCTACGAGCAGTACTTC. This encodes CAWSRQGLYEQYF.